Included here is one T cell receptor (beta chain) sequence, with context. Its target is unknown. The ends were cut back, 4 bases at V and 6 bases at J, with 11 bases in the middle. This CDR3 region has 13 residues. Germline V lookup: CDR1 SGHRS, CDR2 YFSETQ. This entry comes from a study of shared clonotypes between healthy human individuals. On the study more broadly: A donor's plate count was three for CD4 naive and three for CD4 memory; CD8 naive had two and CD8 memory one. Study results and caveats: Non-shared clonotypes had lower generation probabilities than those shared by all four donors.

Deep-level running was used for the assay. A roughly 200 ng quantity of DNA, 30,000 to 35,000 T cell genomes, went into the sorted-subset replicate PCRs. The data were produced by immunoSEQ multiplex PCR, yet TCRdb's version contains in-frame clones alone and is incomplete. Of roughly 2,300,000 clones in the sample, 85% to 95% were seen once. Sequencing was performed on naive CD4+ T cells from PBMCs. As for subset: CD45RA+ positively selected. This TCR was recovered from a man aged 18-30 years in good health. Some clones in this sample may be carry-over from other donors' samples. V usage is TRBV5-1 and J usage is TRBJ1-5; D is unclear. Written as DNA, the CDR3 is TGCGCCAGCAGCCCAGAAGGGCTTCAGCCCCAGCATTTT. It translates to CASSPEGLQPQHF.